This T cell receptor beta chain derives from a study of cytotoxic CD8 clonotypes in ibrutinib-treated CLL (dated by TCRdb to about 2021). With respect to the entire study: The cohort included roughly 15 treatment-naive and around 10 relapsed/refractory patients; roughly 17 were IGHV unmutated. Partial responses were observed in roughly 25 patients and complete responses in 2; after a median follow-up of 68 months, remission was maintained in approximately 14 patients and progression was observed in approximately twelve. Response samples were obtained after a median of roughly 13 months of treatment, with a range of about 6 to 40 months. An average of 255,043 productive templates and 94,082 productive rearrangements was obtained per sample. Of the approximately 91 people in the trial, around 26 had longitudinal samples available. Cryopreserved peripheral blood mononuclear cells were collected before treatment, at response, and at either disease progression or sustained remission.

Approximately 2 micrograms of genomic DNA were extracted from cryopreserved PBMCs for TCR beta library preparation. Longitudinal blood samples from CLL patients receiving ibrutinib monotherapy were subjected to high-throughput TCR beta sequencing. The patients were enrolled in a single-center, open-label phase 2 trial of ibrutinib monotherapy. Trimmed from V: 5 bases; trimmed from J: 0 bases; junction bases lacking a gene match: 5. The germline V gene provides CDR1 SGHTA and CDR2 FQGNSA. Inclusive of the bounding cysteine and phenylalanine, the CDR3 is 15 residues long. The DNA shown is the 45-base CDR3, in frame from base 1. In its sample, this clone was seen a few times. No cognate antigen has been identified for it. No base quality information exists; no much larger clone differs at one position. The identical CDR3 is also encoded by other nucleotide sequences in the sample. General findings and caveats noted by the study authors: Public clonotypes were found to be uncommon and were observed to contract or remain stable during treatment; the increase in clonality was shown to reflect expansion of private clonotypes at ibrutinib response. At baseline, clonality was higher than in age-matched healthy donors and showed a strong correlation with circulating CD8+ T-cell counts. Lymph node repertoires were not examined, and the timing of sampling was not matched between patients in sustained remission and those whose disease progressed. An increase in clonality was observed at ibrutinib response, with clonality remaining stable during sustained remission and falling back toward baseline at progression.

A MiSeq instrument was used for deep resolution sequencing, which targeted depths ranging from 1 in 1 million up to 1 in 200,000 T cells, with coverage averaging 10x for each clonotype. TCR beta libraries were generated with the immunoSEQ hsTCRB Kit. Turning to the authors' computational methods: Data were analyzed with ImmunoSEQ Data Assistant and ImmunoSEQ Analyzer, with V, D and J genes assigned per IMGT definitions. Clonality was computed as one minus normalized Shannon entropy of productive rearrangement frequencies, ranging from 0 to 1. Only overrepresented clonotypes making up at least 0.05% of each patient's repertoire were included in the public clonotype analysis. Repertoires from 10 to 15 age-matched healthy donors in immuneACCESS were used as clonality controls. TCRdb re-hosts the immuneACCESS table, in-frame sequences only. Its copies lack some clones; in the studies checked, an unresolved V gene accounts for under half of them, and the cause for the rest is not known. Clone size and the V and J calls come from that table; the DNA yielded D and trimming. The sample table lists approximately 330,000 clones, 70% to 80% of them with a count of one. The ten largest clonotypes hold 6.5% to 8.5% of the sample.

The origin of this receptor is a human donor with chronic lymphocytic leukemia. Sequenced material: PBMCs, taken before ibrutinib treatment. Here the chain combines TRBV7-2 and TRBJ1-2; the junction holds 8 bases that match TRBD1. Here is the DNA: TGTGCCAGCAGCCCTGGACAGGGAGCTAACTATGGCTACACCTTC. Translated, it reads CASSPGQGANYGYTF.